Each of the 2 T cell receptor beta chains below was sequenced from the same sample in a study of technical replicates of blood from several donors. TCRdb's copy holds only in-frame clones and misses some; the assay was immunoSEQ multiplex PCR. The sample lists tens of thousands of clones, under 99% occurring once. The sequencing input was T cells isolated from PBMCs. The receptors derive from a human donor in good health.

The rearrangement uses TRBV19 and TRBJ2-6, with unresolved D. This CDR3 spans 15 amino acids. V dropped 4 bases and J dropped 0 bases, with 7 bases sitting between them. The germline gives CDR1 LNHDA, CDR2 SQIVND (reference sequence). CDR3 amino acids: CASSTTPSGANVLTF. The CDR3 nucleotides are TGTGCCAGTAGTACGACTCCCTCTGGGGCCAACGTCCTGACTTTC.

The chain is built from TRBV4-3 and TRBJ1-3; TRBD1 agrees at 7 bases. The CDR3 has 14 amino acids. V lost 4 bases and J lost 6; bases outside the gene matches: 6. CDR1 is LGHNA, CDR2 YSLEER, per germline. CDR3 sequence reads: CASSLGTELNTIYF. CDR3 DNA: TGCGCCAGCAGCCTGGGGACAGAATTAAACACCATATATTTT.